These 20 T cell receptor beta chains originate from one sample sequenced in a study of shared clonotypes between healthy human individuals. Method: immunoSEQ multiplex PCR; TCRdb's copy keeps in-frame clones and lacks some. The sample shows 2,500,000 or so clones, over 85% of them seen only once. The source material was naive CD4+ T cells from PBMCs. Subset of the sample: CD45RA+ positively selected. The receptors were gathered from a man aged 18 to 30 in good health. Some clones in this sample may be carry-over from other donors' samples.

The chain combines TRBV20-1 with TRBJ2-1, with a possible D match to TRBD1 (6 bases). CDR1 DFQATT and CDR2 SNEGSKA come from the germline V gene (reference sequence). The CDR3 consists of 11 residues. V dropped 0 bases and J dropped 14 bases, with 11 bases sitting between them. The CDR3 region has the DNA TGCAGTGCTAGAGATATGGGGGCAGAGTTCTTC. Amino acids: CSARDMGAEFF.

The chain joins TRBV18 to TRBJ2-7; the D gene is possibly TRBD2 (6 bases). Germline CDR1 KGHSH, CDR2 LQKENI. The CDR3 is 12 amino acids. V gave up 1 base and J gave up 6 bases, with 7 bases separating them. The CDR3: CASSPRGVEQYF. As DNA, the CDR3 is TGTGCCAGCTCACCACGCGGGGTCGAGCAGTACTTC.

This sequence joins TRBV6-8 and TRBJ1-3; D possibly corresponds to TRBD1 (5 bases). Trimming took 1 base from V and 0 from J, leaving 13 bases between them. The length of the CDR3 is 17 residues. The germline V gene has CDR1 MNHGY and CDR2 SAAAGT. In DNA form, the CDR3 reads TGTGCCAGCAGTTACTTAGACAGTCCTAGCTCTGGAAACACCATATATTTT. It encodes CASSYLDSPSSGNTIYF.

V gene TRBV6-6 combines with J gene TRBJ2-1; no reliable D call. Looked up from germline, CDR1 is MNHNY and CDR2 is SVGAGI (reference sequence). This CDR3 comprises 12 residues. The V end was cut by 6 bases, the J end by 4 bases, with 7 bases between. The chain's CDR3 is CASRDRYNEQFF. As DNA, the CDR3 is TGTGCCAGCAGGGACCGGTACAATGAGCAGTTCTTC.

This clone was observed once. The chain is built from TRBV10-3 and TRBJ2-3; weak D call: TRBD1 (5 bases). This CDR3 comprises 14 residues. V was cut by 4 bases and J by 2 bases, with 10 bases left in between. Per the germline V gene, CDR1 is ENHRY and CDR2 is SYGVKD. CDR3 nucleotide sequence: TGTGCCATCAGTGGGGGCCAGTCCACAGATACGCAGTATTTT. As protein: CAISGGQSTDTQYF.

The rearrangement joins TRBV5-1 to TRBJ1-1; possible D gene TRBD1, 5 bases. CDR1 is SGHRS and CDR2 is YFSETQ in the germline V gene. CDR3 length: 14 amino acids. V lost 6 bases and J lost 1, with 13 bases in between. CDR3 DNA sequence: TGCGCCAGCAAACCTCAAGGGGAGAACACTGAAGCTTTCTTT. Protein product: CASKPQGENTEAFF.

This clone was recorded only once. The DNA for the CDR3 is TGTGCCAGCAGTGAGGAACAGGTGGTTCGCTACGAGCAGTACTTC. Its translation is CASSEEQVVRYEQYF. This sequence joins TRBV6-1 and TRBJ2-7, with D perhaps TRBD1 (5 bases). The V end lost 3 bases, the J end lost 3 bases, and 15 bases lay between the germline ends. From germline, CDR1 is MNHNS and CDR2 SASEGT. The CDR3 length is 15 residues.

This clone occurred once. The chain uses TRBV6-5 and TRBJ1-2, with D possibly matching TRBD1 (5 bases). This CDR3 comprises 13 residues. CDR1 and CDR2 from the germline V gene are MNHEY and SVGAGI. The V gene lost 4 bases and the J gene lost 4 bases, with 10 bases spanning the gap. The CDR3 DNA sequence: TGTGCCAGCAGTTCTCAGGGAAGCTATGGCTACACCTTC. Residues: CASSSQGSYGYTF.

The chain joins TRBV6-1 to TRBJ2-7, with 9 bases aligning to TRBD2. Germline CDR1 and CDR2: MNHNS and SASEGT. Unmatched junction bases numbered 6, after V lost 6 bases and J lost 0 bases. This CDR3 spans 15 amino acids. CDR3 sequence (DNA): TGTGCCAGCAGGCTAGGGACTAGCAGCTCCTACGAGCAGTACTTC. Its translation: CASRLGTSSSYEQYF.

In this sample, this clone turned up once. The CDR3 DNA follows: TGTGCCAGCAGCTTAAAGGGGAGGGACCAGCCCCAGCATTTT. This sequence encodes CASSLKGRDQPQHF. The V and J genes are TRBV7-8 and TRBJ1-5, with D possibly being TRBD1 (5 bases). V was pared by 2 bases and J by 7 bases, with 12 bases between. Germline CDR1 is SGHVS and CDR2 is FQNEAQ. The CDR3 runs 14 residues.

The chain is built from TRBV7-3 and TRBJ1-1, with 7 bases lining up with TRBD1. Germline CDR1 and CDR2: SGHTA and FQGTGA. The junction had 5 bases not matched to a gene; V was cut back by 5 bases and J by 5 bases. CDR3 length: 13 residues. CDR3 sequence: CASSKEGQTEAFF. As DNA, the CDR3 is TGTGCCAGCAGCAAAGAGGGACAGACTGAAGCTTTCTTT.

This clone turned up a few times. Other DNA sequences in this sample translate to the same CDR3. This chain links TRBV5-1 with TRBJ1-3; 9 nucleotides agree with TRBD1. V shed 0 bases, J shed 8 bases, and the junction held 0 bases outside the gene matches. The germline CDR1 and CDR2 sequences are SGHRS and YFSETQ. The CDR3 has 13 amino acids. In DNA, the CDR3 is TGCGCCAGCAGCTTGGGACAGGGGGACACCATATATTTT. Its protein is CASSLGQGDTIYF.

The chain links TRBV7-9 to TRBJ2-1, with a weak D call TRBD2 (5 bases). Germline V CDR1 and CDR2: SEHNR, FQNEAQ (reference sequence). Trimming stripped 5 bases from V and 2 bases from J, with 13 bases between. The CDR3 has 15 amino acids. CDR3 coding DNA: TGTGCCAGCAGCCGGGAAGCGGTTACCTACAATGAGCAGTTCTTC. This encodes CASSREAVTYNEQFF.

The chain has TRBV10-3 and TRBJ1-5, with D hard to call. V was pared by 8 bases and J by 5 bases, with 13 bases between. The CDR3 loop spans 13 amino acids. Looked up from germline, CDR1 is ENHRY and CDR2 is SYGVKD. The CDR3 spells CAIAGRLDQPQHF. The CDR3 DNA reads TGTGCCATCGCCGGTAGACTTGATCAGCCCCAGCATTTT.

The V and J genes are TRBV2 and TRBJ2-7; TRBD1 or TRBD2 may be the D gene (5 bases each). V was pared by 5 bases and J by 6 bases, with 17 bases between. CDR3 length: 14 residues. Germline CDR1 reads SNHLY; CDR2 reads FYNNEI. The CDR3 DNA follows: TGTGCCAGCAGTCAAACCGGGGCGGGCTCCGAGCAGTACTTC. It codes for CASSQTGAGSEQYF.

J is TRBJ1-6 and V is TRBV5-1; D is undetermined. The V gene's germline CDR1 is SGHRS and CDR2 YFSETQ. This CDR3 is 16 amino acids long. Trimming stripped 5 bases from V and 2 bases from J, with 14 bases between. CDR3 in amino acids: CASRVFPGTYNSPLHF. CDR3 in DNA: TGCGCCAGCAGGGTGTTTCCGGGAACCTATAATTCACCCCTCCACTTT.

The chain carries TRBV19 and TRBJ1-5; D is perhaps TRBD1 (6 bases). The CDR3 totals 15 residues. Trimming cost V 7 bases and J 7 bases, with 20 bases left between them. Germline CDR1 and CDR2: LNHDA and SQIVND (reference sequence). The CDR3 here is CASNLGQFPPQPQHF. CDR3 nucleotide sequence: TGTGCCAGTAACCTAGGACAGTTTCCCCCCCAGCCCCAGCATTTT.

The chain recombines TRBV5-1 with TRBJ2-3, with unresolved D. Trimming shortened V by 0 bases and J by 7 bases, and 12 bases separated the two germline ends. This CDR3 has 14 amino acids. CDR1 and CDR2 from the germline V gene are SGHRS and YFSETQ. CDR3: CASSLEAKSNTQYF. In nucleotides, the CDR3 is TGCGCCAGCAGCTTGGAAGCCAAGTCCAATACGCAGTATTTT.

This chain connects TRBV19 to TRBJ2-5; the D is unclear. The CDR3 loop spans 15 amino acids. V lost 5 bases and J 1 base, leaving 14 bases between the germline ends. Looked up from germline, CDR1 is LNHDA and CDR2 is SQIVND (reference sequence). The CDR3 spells CASSAPLDGQETQYF. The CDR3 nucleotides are TGTGCCAGTAGTGCCCCCCTAGACGGCCAAGAGACCCAGTACTTC. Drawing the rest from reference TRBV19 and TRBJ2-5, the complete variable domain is DGGITQSPKYLFRKEGQNVTLSCEQNLNHDAMYWYRQDPGQGLRLIYYSQIVNDFQKGDIAEGYSVSREKKESFPLTVTSAQKNPTAFYLCASSAPLDGQETQYFGPGTRLLVL.

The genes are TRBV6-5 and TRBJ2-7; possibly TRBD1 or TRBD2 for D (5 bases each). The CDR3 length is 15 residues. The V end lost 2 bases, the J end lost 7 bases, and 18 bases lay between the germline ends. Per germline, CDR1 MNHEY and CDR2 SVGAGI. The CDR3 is CASSYAGLGVREQYF. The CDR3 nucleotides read TGTGCCAGCAGTTACGCGGGCTTAGGGGTGAGGGAGCAGTACTTC.